The sequence of this T cell receptor beta chain was determined in a study of response to subunit inactivated influenza vaccine (dated by TCRdb to between 2018 and 2020). Regarding the study in general: Deep quantitative T cell receptor repertoire profiling was used in the study to track responses to a trivalent subunit inactivated influenza vaccine. Study-wide findings and limitations: It was suggested by the authors that each seasonal influenza vaccination may recruit only a limited number of new T cells.

This clonotype has a handful of counts. The antigen it binds to is not known. Base quality data are lacking; no much larger clone is found one base away. The library was made by RT-PCR. Sequenced using an Illumina HiSeq 2500. The public reads were reprocessed in TCRdb via fastp at Q25 and MiXCR, keeping in-frame beta chains. Records with the same CDR3 protein are collapsed into one entry carrying the most frequent genes and DNA. The sample has 530,000 or so distinct CDR3 sequences on record, 12% of them singletons. The top ten hold roughly 10% of the sample. The germline V gene yields MNHNS for CDR1 and SASEGT for CDR2. The CDR3 runs 14 residues from the cysteine to the phenylalanine. The entry retains the CDR3 DNA only, 42 bases that are in frame from base 1.

The clonotype was recovered from a man aged 50-60 years who received an inactivated influenza vaccine. Donor details come from another sample of the same person, matched by shared clones. The rearranged segments are TRBV6-1 and TRBJ1-6; 8 nucleotides in the junction match TRBD1. The sample here was PBMCs from blood, taken on the day of vaccination. The DNA is as follows: TGTGCGACCAGGGGGGGACAGGAGAATTCACCCCTCCACTTT. Its amino acids are CATRGGQENSPLHF.